What follows are 32 T cell receptor beta chains derived from one specimen sequenced in a study of CD4 T cells in relation to SARS-CoV-2 and coronaviruses. TCRdb's copy holds only in-frame clones and misses some; the assay was immunoSEQ multiplex PCR. The data contain tens of thousands of clones, 70% to 90% of them singletons. The sequenced sample was memory CD4+ T cells from PBMCs. These receptors were collected from an adult with COVID-19.

This clone came up once. Germline is not matched at one junction end, which may reflect a read error. The chain carries TRBV7-7 and TRBJ2-1; no definite D call. CDR1 is SSHAT and CDR2 is FNYEAQ in the germline V gene (reference sequence). The CDR3 is 13 amino acids. The CDR3 nucleotides are TGTGCTAGCAGCTTAAACGAGCTCAATGAGCAGTTCTTC. The encoded protein is CASSLNELNEQFF.

The rearrangement uses TRBV6-5 and TRBJ1-2; D might be TRBD1 (5 bases). The ends were cut back, 6 bases at V and 8 bases at J, with 19 bases in the middle. Germline CDR1 MNHEY, CDR2 SVGAGI. The CDR3 spans 14 residues. The CDR3 region is CASRGLFPGGGYTF. Written as DNA, the CDR3 is TGTGCCAGCAGGGGGCTCTTCCCTGGGGGGGGCTACACCTTC.

The chain joins TRBV4-3 to TRBJ2-4, with a weak D call TRBD1 (5 bases). This CDR3 spans 16 amino acids. Trimming took off 3 bases at V and 0 bases at J, with 12 bases between the two ends. The germline gives CDR1 LGHNA, CDR2 YSLEER. The CDR3 nucleotides are TGCGCCAGCAGCCAGGGGCCTATCGGAGCCAAAAACATTCAGTACTTC. Translation gives CASSQGPIGAKNIQYF.

The V and J genes are TRBV7-9 and TRBJ1-3; no clear D gene. CDR3 size: 17 residues. Trimming cost V 5 bases and J 0 bases, with 17 bases left between them. CDR1 is SEHNR and CDR2 is FQNEAQ in the germline V gene (reference sequence). CDR3 nucleotides: TGTGCCAGCAGCAACACCGGACGGACCCACTCTGGAAACACCATATATTTT. As protein: CASSNTGRTHSGNTIYF.

The chain joins TRBV18 to TRBJ2-5, with 8 bases identical to TRBD1. Germline V gene data show CDR1 as KGHSH and CDR2 as LQKENI. The junction had 3 bases not matched to a gene; V was cut back by 5 bases and J by 1 base. The length of the CDR3 is 14 residues. This CDR3 is CASSRQGSQETQYF. As DNA, the CDR3 is TGTGCCAGCTCAAGACAGGGGTCCCAAGAGACCCAGTACTTC.

The chain uses TRBV7-8 and TRBJ2-1; TRBD1 might be the D (6 bases). CDR1 and CDR2 (germline): SGHVS, FQNEAQ. CDR3 length: 15 residues. Trimming removed 3 bases from V and 6 bases from J, with 15 bases in between. The CDR3 sequence: CASSFWTAGGNEQFF. Here the CDR3 DNA reads TGTGCCAGCAGCTTTTGGACAGCCGGCGGCAATGAGCAGTTCTTC.

This clone occurred a few times. The CDR3 spells CASSQGGDRTEAFF. Written as DNA, the CDR3 is TGTGCCAGCAGCCAAGGGGGAGACCGGACTGAAGCTTTCTTT. The chain is built from TRBV3-1 (or the pseudogene TRBV3-2) and TRBJ1-1, with D unresolved. From germline, CDR1 is LGHDT and CDR2 YNNKEL (reference sequence). The V end was cut by 1 base, the J end by 5 bases, with 11 bases between. This CDR3 is 14 amino acids long.

The chain links TRBV3-1 (or the pseudogene TRBV3-2) to TRBJ1-3; D uncertain. V was cut by 2 bases and J by 2 bases, with 10 bases left in between. The CDR3 sequence is 15 residues long. The germline V gene encodes CDR1 LGHDT and CDR2 YNNKEL (reference sequence). CDR3 residues: CASSQSWAPGNTIYF. The CDR3 DNA follows: TGTGCCAGCAGCCAATCCTGGGCTCCTGGAAACACCATATATTTT.

The gene calls are TRBV7-2 and TRBJ1-6, with 9 bases that match TRBD1. The CDR3 has 17 amino acids. Germline V lookup: CDR1 SGHTA, CDR2 FQGNSA. The V segment lost 5 bases and the J segment 1 base; nucleotides outside the gene matches: 6. The chain's CDR3 is CASSQEQGASYNSPLHF. The CDR3 nucleotides read TGTGCCAGCAGCCAAGAACAGGGGGCTTCCTATAATTCACCCCTCCACTTT.

The rearrangement joins TRBV3-1 (or the pseudogene TRBV3-2) to TRBJ2-4; D unclear. V lost 1 base, J lost 9 bases, and 13 bases lay in between. The length of the CDR3 is 14 residues. The germline V gene encodes CDR1 LGHDT and CDR2 YNNKEL (reference sequence). The CDR3 loop reads CASSQGLWEGIQYF. The CDR3 DNA sequence: TGTGCCAGCAGCCAAGGGTTGTGGGAAGGCATTCAGTACTTC.

The chain combines TRBV21-1 with TRBJ1-1; the table names TRBD1, a call not compared with the DNA. TRBV21-1 represents a pseudogene. CDR3 length: 14 amino acids. The CDR3 DNA is TGTGCCACCTTTTCGACAGGCCGGACCACTGAAGCTTTCTTT. It translates to CATFSTGRTTEAFF.

The rearrangement joins TRBV4-3 to TRBJ2-4; the D gene could be TRBD1 or TRBD2 (5 bases each). This CDR3 region has 17 residues. V was shortened by 0 bases and J by 8 bases, with 20 bases between the two germline ends. Per germline, CDR1 LGHNA and CDR2 YSLEER. The CDR3, as DNA: TGCGCCAGCAGCCAAGATGTTGCCGGGACCCTTAGGGACATTCAGTACTTC. Encoded protein: CASSQDVAGTLRDIQYF.

This clone occurred once. The CDR3 DNA is TGCGCCAGCAGCTTAGGGACTAGCGGGGGTTACGAGCAGTACTTC. Amino acids: CASSLGTSGGYEQYF. The gene calls are TRBV5-1 and TRBJ2-7; 14 nucleotides agree with TRBD2. The CDR3 runs 15 residues. Per germline, CDR1 SGHRS and CDR2 YFSETQ. Trimming at V came to 2 bases and at J to 4 bases, leaving 2 bases not matched to a gene.

The chain links TRBV24-1 to TRBJ2-2; D may match TRBD1 or TRBD2 (6 bases each). Germline V gene lookup returns CDR1 KGHDR and CDR2 SFDVKD. The CDR3 runs 16 residues. Trimming stripped 5 bases from V and 3 bases from J, with 15 bases between. CDR3 protein: CATSGGAPPYTGELFF. The CDR3 region has the DNA TGTGCCACCAGTGGGGGGGCCCCACCCTACACCGGGGAGCTGTTTTTT.

The chain employs TRBV7-2 and TRBJ1-1; possibly TRBD1 for D (5 bases). The CDR3 spans 14 residues. V shed 5 bases and J shed 3 bases, with 13 bases lying between them. Per germline, CDR1 SGHTA and CDR2 FQGNSA. The CDR3 DNA reads as TGTGCCAGCAGCGGAGCGGCGGGGGACACTGAAGCTTTCTTT. Protein product: CASSGAAGDTEAFF.

This rearrangement joins TRBV18 to TRBJ2-2; 7 nucleotides align to TRBD1. The V and J ends lost 2 bases and 5 bases, in that order; junction bases with no gene match: 5. Per germline, CDR1 KGHSH and CDR2 LQKENI. The CDR3 is 15 residues long. The chain's CDR3 is CASSPGTGVTGELFF. CDR3 sequence (DNA): TGTGCCAGCTCACCAGGCACAGGGGTTACCGGGGAGCTGTTTTTT.

The chain joins TRBV7-8 to TRBJ1-2; no reliable D call. The V end lost 2 bases, the J end lost 2 bases, and 12 bases lay between the germline ends. The CDR3 is made up of 15 amino acids. The germline gives CDR1 SGHVS, CDR2 FQNEAQ. The CDR3 DNA is TGTGCCAGCAGCTTATTATGGGAACCCAACTATGGCTACACCTTC. Translated, it gives CASSLLWEPNYGYTF.

This clone was seen just once. The rearrangement uses TRBV9 and TRBJ2-7; 9 bases align to TRBD1. V trimming: 4 bases; J trimming: 5 bases; junction bases outside the gene matches: 7. Germline loops: CDR1 SGDLS, CDR2 YYNGEE. CDR3 size: 14 residues. CDR3 region: CASSPRTGEDEQYF. The DNA of the CDR3 is TGTGCCAGCAGCCCGAGGACAGGGGAAGACGAGCAGTACTTC.

The chain couples TRBV30 to TRBJ1-4; no clear D gene. Trimming took off 0 bases at V and 8 bases at J, with 25 bases between the two ends. The CDR3 is 18 amino acids. CDR1 is GTSNPN, CDR2 SVGIG, per germline (reference sequence). DNA for the CDR3: TGTGCCTGGAGTGTATATGCATCCGCAACGGGGTCGGGGGAAAAACTGTTTTTT. This sequence encodes CAWSVYASATGSGEKLFF. The variable domain in full, with the rest retrieved from reference TRBV30 and TRBJ1-4, is SQTIHQWPATLVQPVGSPLSLECTVEGTSNPNLYWYRQAAGRGLQLLFYSVGIGQISSEVPQNLSASRPQDRQFILSSKKLLLSDSGFYLCAWSVYASATGSGEKLFFGSGTQLSVL.

V usage is TRBV2 and J usage is TRBJ2-3; D may be TRBD1 (5 bases). Germline assignment: CDR1 SNHLY and CDR2 FYNNEI. CDR3 length: 14 amino acids. The germline V and J ends were trimmed by 8 bases and 5 bases, with 17 bases remaining between them. CDR3 nucleotides: TGTGCCAGCGCAACTTCCGGGCAGGGAGATACGCAGTATTTT. This encodes CASATSGQGDTQYF. Supplemented by reference TRBV2 and TRBJ2-3, the full variable domain reads EPEVTQTPSHQVTQMGQEVILRCVPISNHLYFYWYRQILGQKVEFLVSFYNNEISEKSEIFDDQFSVERPDGSNFTLKIRSTKLEDSAMYFCASATSGQGDTQYFGPGTRLTVL.

The rearrangement uses TRBV27 and TRBJ2-5; TRBD2 matches 11 bases. Trimming at V came to 3 bases and at J to 5 bases, leaving 5 bases not matched to a gene. The germline gives CDR1 MNHEY, CDR2 SMNVEV (reference sequence). The CDR3 consists of 15 residues. The CDR3 is CASSFSGGAHETQYF. Written as DNA, the CDR3 is TGTGCCAGCAGTTTTAGCGGGGGGGCTCATGAGACCCAGTACTTC.

The rearrangement joins TRBV3-1 (or the pseudogene TRBV3-2) to TRBJ2-7, with TRBD2 identical over 9 bases. Germline CDR1 LGHDT, CDR2 YNNKEL (reference sequence). CDR3 size: 13 residues. V shed 4 bases and J 10 bases; nucleotides not matched to a gene: 8. Here the CDR3 DNA reads TGTGCCAGCAGCCCGAGCGGGGGGCCGGGACAGTACTTC. Its protein product is CASSPSGGPGQYF.

The chain couples TRBV19 to TRBJ1-6; D gene ambiguous. The germline V gene has CDR1 LNHDA and CDR2 SQIVND (reference sequence). The CDR3 contains 15 residues. The V end was cut by 2 bases, the J end by 8 bases, with 13 bases between. The CDR3 DNA follows: TGTGCCAGTAGTATATCCCAGCAGGTAGATTCACCCCTCCACTTT. It specifies CASSISQQVDSPLHF. The whole variable domain, filled in from reference TRBV19 and TRBJ1-6, reads DGGITQSPKYLFRKEGQNVTLSCEQNLNHDAMYWYRQDPGQGLRLIYYSQIVNDFQKGDIAEGYSVSREKKESFPLTVTSAQKNPTAFYLCASSISQQVDSPLHFGNGTRLTVT.

The genes are TRBV5-1 and TRBJ1-1; tentative D call: TRBD1 (5 bases). The CDR3 length is 15 residues. CDR1 SGHRS and CDR2 YFSETQ come from the germline V gene. Trimming stripped 6 bases from V and 4 bases from J, with 19 bases between. Here the CDR3 reads CASIIGRGSVTEAFF. DNA of the CDR3: TGCGCCAGCATCATCGGACGGGGGTCGGTCACTGAAGCTTTCTTT.

The rearrangement joins TRBV5-6 to TRBJ2-7; a weak D match, TRBD2 (5 bases). CDR3 size: 13 residues. Trimming left V 5 bases short and J 2 bases short, with 11 bases between. Per germline, CDR1 SGHDT and CDR2 YYEEEE. For the CDR3, the DNA is TGTGCCAGCAGGAAGGACGGGACCTACGAGCAGTACTTC. It translates to CASRKDGTYEQYF. Combining the CDR3 with reference TRBV5-6 and TRBJ2-7 gives the whole variable domain DAGVTQSPTHLIKTRGQQVTLRCSPKSGHDTVSWYQQALGQGPQFIFQYYEEEERQRGNFPDRFSGHQFPNYSSELNVNALLLGDSALYLCASRKDGTYEQYFGPGTRLTVT.

The V gene is TRBV7-2, the J gene TRBJ2-3, with 9 bases lining up with TRBD1. V shed 5 bases and J 0 bases; nucleotides not matched to a gene: 6. This CDR3 has 16 residues. CDR1 is SGHTA and CDR2 is FQGNSA in the germline V gene. In DNA form, the CDR3 reads TGTGCCAGCAGCCCAGGACAGGGGTGGAGCACAGATACGCAGTATTTT. Its translation: CASSPGQGWSTDTQYF.

The table lists this clone with a few counts. This sequence joins TRBV30 and TRBJ1-1; D perhaps matches TRBD1 (5 bases). V was shortened by 5 bases and J by 1 base, with 8 bases between the two germline ends. Germline CDR1 reads GTSNPN; CDR2 reads SVGIG (reference sequence). This CDR3 contains 12 residues. CDR3 sequence: CAWLQENTEAFF. Here the CDR3 DNA reads TGTGCCTGGCTACAGGAGAACACTGAAGCTTTCTTT. Full variable domain (missing parts from reference TRBV30 and TRBJ1-1): SQTIHQWPATLVQPVGSPLSLECTVEGTSNPNLYWYRQAAGRGLQLLFYSVGIGQISSEVPQNLSASRPQDRQFILSSKKLLLSDSGFYLCAWLQENTEAFFGQGTRLTVV.

The J gene is TRBJ1-6, the V gene TRBV5-1; D ambiguous. The length of the CDR3 is 16 residues. Germline V gives CDR1 SGHRS, CDR2 YFSETQ. V lost 4 bases, J lost 5 bases, and 16 bases lay in between. For the CDR3, the DNA is TGCGCCAGCAGCCGTAATACCGAGGTAGATAATTCACCCCTCCACTTT. The encoded protein is CASSRNTEVDNSPLHF.

The rearrangement links TRBV9 to TRBJ1-5; 12 bases agree with TRBD1. The trim removed 4 bases at V and 3 bases at J, leaving 5 bases unmatched. CDR1 is SGDLS, CDR2 YYNGEE, per germline. The CDR3 is made up of 16 amino acids. Here the CDR3 DNA reads TGTGCCAGCAGCACCGGGACAGGGGGCGCCAATCAGCCCCAGCATTTT. This sequence encodes CASSTGTGGANQPQHF. The full variable domain, completed using reference TRBV9 and TRBJ1-5, is DSGVTQTPKHLITATGQRVTLRCSPRSGDLSVYWYQQSLDQGLQFLIQYYNGEERAKGNILERFSAQQFPDLHSELNLSSLELGDSALYFCASSTGTGGANQPQHFGDGTRLSIL.

This chain uses TRBV28 with TRBJ1-6; no definite D call. The CDR3 sequence is 13 residues long. The V gene lost 10 bases and the J gene lost 0 bases, with 7 bases spanning the gap. Germline-derived CDR1 and CDR2 are MDHEN and SYDVKM. CDR3 residues: CAIGSSYNSPLHF. Written as DNA, the CDR3 is TGTGCCATCGGGAGCTCCTATAATTCACCCCTCCACTTT.

This chain uses TRBV10-2 with TRBJ2-5, with TRBD2 matching 9 bases. The CDR3 has 14 residues. Germline V gene data show CDR1 as WSHSY and CDR2 as SAAADI. After removal of 0 bases from V and 10 bases from J, the junction contained 6 bases not matched to a gene. The CDR3 reads CASSESARGGNQYF. As DNA, the CDR3 is TGCGCCAGCAGTGAGTCGGCGCGGGGGGGCAACCAGTACTTC.

The chain carries TRBV5-1 and TRBJ2-4; the match to TRBD2 covers 13 bases. Trimming removed 4 bases from V and 9 bases from J; junction bases left unmatched: 13. Germline CDR1 reads SGHRS; CDR2 reads YFSETQ. This CDR3 has 17 amino acids. CDR3 sequence: CASSEGTSGDRRGIQYF. The CDR3 DNA follows: TGCGCCAGCAGCGAAGGGACTAGCGGGGACCGACGGGGCATTCAGTACTTC.